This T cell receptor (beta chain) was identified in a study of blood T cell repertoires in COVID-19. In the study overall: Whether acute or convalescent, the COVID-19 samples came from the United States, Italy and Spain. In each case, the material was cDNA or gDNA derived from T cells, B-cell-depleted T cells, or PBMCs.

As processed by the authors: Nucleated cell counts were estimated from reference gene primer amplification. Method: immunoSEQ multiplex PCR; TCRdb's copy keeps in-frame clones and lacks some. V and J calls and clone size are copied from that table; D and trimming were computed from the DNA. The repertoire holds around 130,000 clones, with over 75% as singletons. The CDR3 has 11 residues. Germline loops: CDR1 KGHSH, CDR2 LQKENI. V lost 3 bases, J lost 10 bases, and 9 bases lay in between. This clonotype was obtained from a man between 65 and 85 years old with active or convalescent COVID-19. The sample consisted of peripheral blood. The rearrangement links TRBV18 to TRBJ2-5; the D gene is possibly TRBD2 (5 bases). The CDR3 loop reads CASSPGGFQYF. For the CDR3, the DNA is TGTGCCAGCTCACCCGGAGGATTCCAGTACTTC.